These 3 T cell receptor beta chains originate from one sample sequenced in a study of blood T cell repertoires in COVID-19. TCRdb's table, derived via immunoSEQ multiplex PCR, lists solely in-frame clones and lacks some. The data show approximately 170,000 clones, with more than 70% seen just once and over 9.5% held by the top ten. The sequencing sample was made of peripheral blood. The receptors come from an elderly woman with active or convalescent COVID-19.

Only one count was recorded for this clone. J is TRBJ1-1 and V is TRBV6-6; 7 nucleotides agree with TRBD1. J gave up 6 bases and V 6 bases, and 10 bases lay outside the gene matches. Germline values: CDR1 MNHNY, CDR2 SVGAGI (reference sequence). The CDR3 sequence is 14 residues long. CDR3 in amino acids: CASRKFLQGSEAFF. The CDR3 DNA is TGTGCCAGCAGGAAATTTTTACAGGGGTCTGAAGCTTTCTTT.

Here the CDR3 reads CASSEIRKGARQPQHF. In DNA, the CDR3 is TGTGCCAGCAGTGAAATCCGAAAGGGGGCGCGTCAGCCCCAGCATTTT. This chain uses TRBV6-1 with TRBJ1-5, with 7 bases matching TRBD1. Trimming cost V 2 bases and J 6 bases; bases outside gene matches: 10. Germline V gene lookup returns CDR1 MNHNS and CDR2 SASEGT. The CDR3 consists of 16 residues.

The chain has TRBV5-4 and TRBJ2-5; 11 bases line up with TRBD2. The ends lost 2 bases at V and 3 bases at J; junction bases unmatched: 3. The CDR3 totals 15 residues. Germline V gene lookup returns CDR1 SGHNT and CDR2 YYREEE (reference sequence). The CDR3 here is CASSLPGLAEETQYF. The CDR3 nucleotides are TGTGCCAGCAGCTTACCGGGACTAGCGGAAGAGACCCAGTACTTC.